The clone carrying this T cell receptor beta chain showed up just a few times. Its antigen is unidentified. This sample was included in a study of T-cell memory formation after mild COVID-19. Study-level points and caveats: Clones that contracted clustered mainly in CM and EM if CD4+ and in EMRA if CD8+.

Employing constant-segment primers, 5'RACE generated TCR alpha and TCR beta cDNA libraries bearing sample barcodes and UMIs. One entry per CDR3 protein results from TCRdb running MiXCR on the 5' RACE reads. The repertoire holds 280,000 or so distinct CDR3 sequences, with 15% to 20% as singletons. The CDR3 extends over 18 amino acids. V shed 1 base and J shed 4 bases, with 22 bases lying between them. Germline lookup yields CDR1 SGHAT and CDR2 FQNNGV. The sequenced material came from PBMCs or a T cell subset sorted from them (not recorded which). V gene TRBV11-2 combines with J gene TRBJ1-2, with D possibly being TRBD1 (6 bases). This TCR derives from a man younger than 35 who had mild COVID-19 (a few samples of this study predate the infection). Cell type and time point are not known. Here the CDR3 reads CASSLAPKGHAGGYGYTF. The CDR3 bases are TGTGCCAGCAGCTTAGCACCTAAGGGACACGCCGGGGGCTATGGCTACACCTTC. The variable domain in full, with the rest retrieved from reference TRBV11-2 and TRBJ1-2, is EAGVAQSPRYKIIEKRQSVAFWCNPISGHATLYWYQQILGQGPKLLIQFQNNGVVDDSQLPKDRFSAERLKGVDSTLKIQPAKLEDSAVYLCASSLAPKGHAGGYGYTFGSGTRLTVV.